This TCR beta chain came from a study of blood T cell repertoires in COVID-19. Study in general: Sources were T cells, B-cell-depleted T cells, or PBMCs; the material itself was cDNA or gDNA.

The CDR3 runs 13 residues. Germline V lookup: CDR1 MDHEN, CDR2 SYDVKM. The germline V and J ends were trimmed by 3 bases and 12 bases, with 14 bases remaining between them. Study members were between 18 and 89 years old and lived in some 22 US regions. The study assigned cohorts using participant-reported clinical history. Original data processing: From reference gene primer amplification, estimates of nucleated cell counts were derived. Using immunoSEQ multiplex PCR, the repertoire was profiled, and TCRdb retains in-frame clones only, with some absent. V and J calls plus clone size are reproduced from that table; the DNA served to infer D and trimming. The sample contains about 370,000 clones, 80% to 90% of which appear only once.

This receptor was taken from a man younger than 35 who had recovered from COVID-19. This chain links TRBV28 with TRBJ1-4; D gene unclear. Specimen: PBMCs or T cells enriched from blood (not recorded which). The CDR3 loop reads CASSFGLRTELFF. CDR3 DNA: TGTGCCAGCAGTTTTGGATTAAGGACTGAACTGTTTTTT.